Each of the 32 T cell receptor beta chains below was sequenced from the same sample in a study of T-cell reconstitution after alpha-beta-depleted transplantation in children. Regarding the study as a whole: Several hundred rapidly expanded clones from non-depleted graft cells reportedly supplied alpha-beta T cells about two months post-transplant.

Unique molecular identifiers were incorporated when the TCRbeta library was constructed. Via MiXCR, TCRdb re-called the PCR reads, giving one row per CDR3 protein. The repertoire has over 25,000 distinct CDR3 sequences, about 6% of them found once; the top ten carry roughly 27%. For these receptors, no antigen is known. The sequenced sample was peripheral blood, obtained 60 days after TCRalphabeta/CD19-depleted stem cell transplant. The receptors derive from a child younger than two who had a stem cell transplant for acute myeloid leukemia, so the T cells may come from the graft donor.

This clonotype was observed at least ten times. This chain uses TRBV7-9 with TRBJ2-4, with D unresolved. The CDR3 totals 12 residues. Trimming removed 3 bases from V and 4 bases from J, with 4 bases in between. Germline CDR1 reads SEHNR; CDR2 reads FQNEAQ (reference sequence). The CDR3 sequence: CASSLGKNIQYF. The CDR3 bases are TGTGCCAGCAGCTTGGGGAAAAACATTCAGTACTTC.

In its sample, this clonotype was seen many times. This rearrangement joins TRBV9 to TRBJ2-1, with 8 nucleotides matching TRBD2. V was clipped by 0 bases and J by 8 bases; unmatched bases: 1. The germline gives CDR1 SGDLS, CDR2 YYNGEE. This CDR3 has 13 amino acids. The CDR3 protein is CASSVELADEQFF. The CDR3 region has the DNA TGTGCCAGCAGCGTAGAACTAGCGGATGAGCAGTTCTTC.

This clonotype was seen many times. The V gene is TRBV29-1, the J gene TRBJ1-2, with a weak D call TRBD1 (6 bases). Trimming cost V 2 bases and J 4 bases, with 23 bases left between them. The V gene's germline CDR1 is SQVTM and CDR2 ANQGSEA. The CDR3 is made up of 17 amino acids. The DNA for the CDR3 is TGCAGCGTTGAAATTGGGGCGACCAGCCGACAGGTCTATGGCTACACCTTC. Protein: CSVEIGATSRQVYGYTF.

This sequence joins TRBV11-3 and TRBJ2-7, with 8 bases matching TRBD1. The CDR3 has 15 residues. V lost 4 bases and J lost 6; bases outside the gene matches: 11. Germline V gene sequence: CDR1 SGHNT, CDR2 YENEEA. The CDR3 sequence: CASSSGQGPRSEQYF. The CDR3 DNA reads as TGTGCCAGCAGCTCCGGACAGGGCCCACGTAGCGAGCAGTACTTC.

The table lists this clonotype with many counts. CDR3: CASSPTGGRTEAFF. The CDR3 DNA reads TGTGCCAGCAGCCCCACAGGGGGCCGCACTGAAGCTTTCTTT. J is TRBJ1-1 and V is TRBV7-9, with 9 bases lining up with TRBD1. V shed 5 bases, J shed 4 bases, and the junction held 5 bases outside the gene matches. The CDR3 totals 14 residues. In germline, CDR1 is SEHNR, CDR2 FQNEAQ (reference sequence).

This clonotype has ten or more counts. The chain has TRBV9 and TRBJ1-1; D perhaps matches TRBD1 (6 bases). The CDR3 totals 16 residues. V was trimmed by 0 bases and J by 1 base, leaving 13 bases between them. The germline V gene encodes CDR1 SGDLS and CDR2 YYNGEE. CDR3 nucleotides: TGTGCCAGCAGCGTAGGAGTTGGGGGCCGGAACACTGAAGCTTTCTTT. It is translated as CASSVGVGGRNTEAFF.

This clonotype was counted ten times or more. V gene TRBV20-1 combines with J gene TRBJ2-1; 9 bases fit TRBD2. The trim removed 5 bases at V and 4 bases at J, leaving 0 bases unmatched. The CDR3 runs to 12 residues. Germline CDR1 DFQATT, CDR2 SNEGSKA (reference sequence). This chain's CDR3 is CSAGLAYNEQFF. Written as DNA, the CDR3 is TGCAGTGCTGGACTAGCGTACAATGAGCAGTTCTTC.

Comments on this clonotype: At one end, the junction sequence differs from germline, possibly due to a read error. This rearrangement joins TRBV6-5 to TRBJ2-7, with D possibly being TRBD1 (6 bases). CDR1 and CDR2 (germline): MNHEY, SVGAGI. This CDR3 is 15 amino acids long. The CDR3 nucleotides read TGTGCCAGCAGGTACTCTGACAGGTTCAGAGGATGGCAGTACTTC. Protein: CASRYSDRFRGWQYF.

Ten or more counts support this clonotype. The CDR3, as DNA: TGCGCCAGCATGAGGGGACAGGAGCTGTTTTTT. Protein: CASMRGQELFF. The V gene is TRBV5-1, the J gene TRBJ2-2; D may be TRBD1 (6 bases). Trimming took off 6 bases at V and 10 bases at J, with 10 bases between the two ends. Germline values: CDR1 SGHRS, CDR2 YFSETQ. The CDR3 is made up of 11 amino acids.

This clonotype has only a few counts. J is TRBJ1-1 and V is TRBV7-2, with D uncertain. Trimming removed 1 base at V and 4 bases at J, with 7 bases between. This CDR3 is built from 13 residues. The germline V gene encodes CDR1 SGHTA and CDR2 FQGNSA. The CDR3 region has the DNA TGTGCCAGCAGCTTAGTAGTCCGCACTGAAGCTTTCTTT. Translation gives CASSLVVRTEAFF.

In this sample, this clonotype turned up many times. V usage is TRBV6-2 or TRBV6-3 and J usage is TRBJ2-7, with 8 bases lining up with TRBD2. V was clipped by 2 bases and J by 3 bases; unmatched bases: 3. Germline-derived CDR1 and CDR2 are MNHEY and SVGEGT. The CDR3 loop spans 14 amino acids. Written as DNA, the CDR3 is TGTGCCAGCAGTTACCAGCGGGGGCTCTACGAGCAGTACTTC. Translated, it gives CASSYQRGLYEQYF.

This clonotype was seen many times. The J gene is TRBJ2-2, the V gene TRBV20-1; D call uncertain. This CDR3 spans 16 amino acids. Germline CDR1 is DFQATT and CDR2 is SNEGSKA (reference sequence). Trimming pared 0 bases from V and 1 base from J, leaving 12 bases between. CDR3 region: CSARDIGVGNTGELFF. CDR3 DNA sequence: TGCAGTGCTAGAGATATCGGCGTCGGGAACACCGGGGAGCTGTTTTTT.

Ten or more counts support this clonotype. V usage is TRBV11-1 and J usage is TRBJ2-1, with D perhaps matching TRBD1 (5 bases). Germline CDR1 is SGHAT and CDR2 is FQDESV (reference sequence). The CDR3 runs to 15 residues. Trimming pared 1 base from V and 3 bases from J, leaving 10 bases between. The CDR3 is CASSLGPTDYNEQFF. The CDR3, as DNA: TGTGCCAGCAGCTTAGGGCCGACAGACTACAATGAGCAGTTCTTC.

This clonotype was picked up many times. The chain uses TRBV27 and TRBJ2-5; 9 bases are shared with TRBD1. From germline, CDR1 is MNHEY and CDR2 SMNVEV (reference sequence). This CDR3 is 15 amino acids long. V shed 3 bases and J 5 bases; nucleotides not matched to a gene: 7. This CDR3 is CASSLVQGAGETQYF. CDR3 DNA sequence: TGTGCCAGCAGTTTGGTACAGGGGGCCGGGGAGACCCAGTACTTC.

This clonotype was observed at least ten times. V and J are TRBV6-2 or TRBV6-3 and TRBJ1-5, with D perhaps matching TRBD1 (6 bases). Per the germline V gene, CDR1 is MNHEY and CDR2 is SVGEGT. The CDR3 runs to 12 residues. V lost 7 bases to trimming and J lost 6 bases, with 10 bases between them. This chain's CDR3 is CASNPTGQPQHF. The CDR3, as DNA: TGTGCCAGCAACCCGACAGGTCAGCCCCAGCATTTT.

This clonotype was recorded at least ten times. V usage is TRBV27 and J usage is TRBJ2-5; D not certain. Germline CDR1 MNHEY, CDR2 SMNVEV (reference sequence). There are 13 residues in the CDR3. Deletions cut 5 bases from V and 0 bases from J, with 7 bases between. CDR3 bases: TGTGCCAGCAGTCCCCGAAACCAAGAGACCCAGTACTTC. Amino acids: CASSPRNQETQYF.

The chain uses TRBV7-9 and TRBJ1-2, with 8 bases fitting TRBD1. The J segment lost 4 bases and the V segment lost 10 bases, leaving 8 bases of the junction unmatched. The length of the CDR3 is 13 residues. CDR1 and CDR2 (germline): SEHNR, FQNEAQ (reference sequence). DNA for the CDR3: TGTGCCACCCGACAGGGGAGTTCCTATGGCTACACCTTC. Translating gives CATRQGSSYGYTF. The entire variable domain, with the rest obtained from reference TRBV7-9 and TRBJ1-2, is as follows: DTGVSQNPRHKITKRGQNVTFRCDPISEHNRLYWYRQTLGQGPEFLTYFQNEAQLEKSRLLSDRFSAERPKGSFSTLEIQRTEQGDSAMYLCATRQGSSYGYTFGSGTRLTVV.

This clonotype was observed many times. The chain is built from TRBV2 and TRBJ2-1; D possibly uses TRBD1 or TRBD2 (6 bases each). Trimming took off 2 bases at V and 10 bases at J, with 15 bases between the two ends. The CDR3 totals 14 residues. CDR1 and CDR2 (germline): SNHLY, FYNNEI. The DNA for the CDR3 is TGTGCCAGCAGTGAAAACGGACGAGGGGGGGAGCAGTTCTTC. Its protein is CASSENGRGGEQFF.

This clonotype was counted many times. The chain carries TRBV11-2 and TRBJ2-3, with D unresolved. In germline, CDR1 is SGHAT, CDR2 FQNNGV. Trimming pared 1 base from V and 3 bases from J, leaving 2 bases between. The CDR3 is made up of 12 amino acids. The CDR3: CASSLVTDTQYF. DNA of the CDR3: TGTGCCAGCAGCTTAGTAACAGATACGCAGTATTTT.

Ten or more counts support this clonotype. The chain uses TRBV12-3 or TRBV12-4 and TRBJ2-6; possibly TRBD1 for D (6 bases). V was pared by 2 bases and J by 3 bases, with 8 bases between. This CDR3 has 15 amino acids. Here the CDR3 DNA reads TGTGCCAGCAGTTTACAGGGGCGTGGGGCCAACGTCCTGACTTTC. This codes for CASSLQGRGANVLTF.

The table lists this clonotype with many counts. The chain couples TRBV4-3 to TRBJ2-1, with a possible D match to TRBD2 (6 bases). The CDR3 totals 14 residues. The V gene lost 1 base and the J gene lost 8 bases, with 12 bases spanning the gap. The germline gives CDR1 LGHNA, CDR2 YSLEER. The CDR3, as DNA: TGCGCCAGCAGCCAAGCCGGGAGCTGGGATGAGCAGTTCTTC. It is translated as CASSQAGSWDEQFF.

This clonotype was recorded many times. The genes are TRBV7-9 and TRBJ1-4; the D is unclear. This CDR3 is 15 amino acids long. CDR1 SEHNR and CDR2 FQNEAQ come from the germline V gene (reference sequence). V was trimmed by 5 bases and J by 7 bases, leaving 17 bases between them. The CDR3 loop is CASSPREGPAEKLFF. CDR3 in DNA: TGTGCCAGCAGCCCCCGGGAGGGCCCAGCTGAAAAACTGTTTTTT.

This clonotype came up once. The CDR3 coding sequence is TGTGCCAGCAGTTACCCCGTACTGGCGACCTCCGAGCAGTACTTC. Encoded protein: CASSYPVLATSEQYF. The chain couples TRBV6-2 or TRBV6-3 to TRBJ2-7; D unresolved. CDR1 and CDR2 from the germline V gene are MNHEY and SVGEGT. V lost 2 bases and J 6 bases, leaving 17 bases between the germline ends. The CDR3 has 15 residues.

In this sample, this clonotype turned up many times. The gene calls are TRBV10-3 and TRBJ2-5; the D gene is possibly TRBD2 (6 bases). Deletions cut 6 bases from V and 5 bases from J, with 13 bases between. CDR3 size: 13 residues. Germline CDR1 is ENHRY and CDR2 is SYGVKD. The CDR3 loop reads CAISPGVGETQYF. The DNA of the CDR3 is TGTGCCATCAGCCCGGGGGTGGGTGAGACCCAGTACTTC.

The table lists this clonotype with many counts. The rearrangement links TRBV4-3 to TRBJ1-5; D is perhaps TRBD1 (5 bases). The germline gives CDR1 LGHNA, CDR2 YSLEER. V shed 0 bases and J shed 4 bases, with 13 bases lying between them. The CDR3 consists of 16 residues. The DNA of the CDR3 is TGCGCCAGCAGCCAAGATAGGATCAGGGCTAATCAGCCCCAGCATTTT. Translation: CASSQDRIRANQPQHF.

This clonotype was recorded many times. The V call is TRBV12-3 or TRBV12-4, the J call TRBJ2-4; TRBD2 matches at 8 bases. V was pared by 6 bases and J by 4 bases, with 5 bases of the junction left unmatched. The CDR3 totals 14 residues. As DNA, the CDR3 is TGTGCCAGCAGGTATAGCGGGGAGAAAAACATTCAGTACTTC. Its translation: CASRYSGEKNIQYF.

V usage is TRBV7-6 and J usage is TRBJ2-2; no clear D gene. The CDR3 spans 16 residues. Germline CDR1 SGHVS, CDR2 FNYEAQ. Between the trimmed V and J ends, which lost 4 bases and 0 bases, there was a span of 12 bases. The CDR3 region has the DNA TGTGCCAGCAGCTCTTCAGTAACCACGAACACCGGGGAGCTGTTTTTT. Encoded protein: CASSSSVTTNTGELFF.

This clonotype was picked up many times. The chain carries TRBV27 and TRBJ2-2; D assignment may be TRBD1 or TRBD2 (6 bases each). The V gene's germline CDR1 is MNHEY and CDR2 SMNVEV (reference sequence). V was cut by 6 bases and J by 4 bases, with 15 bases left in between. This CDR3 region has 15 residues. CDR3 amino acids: CASRRLKGGTGELFF. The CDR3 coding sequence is TGTGCCAGCAGAAGACTCAAGGGGGGCACCGGGGAGCTGTTTTTT.

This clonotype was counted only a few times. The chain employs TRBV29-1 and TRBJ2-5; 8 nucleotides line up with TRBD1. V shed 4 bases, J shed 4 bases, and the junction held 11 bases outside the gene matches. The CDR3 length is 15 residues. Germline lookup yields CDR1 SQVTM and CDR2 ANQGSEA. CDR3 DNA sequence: TGCAGCGTTGGGTACAGGGGGAGAGGTCGAGAGACCCAGTACTTC. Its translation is CSVGYRGRGRETQYF.

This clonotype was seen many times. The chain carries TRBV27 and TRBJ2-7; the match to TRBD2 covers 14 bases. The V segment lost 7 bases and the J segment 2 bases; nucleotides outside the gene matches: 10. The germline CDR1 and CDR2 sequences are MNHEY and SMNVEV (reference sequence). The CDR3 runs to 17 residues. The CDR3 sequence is CASTRTSGGIPTYEQYF. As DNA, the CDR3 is TGTGCCAGCACTCGGACTAGCGGGGGGATCCCGACCTACGAGCAGTACTTC.

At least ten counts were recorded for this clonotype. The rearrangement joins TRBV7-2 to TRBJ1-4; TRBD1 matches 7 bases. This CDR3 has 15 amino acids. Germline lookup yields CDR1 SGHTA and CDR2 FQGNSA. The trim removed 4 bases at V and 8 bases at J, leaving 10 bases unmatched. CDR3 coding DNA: TGTGCCAGCAGCTCCCGGACAGGTGGAGAAGAAAAACTGTTTTTT. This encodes CASSSRTGGEEKLFF. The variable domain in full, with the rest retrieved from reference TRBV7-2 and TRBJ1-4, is GAGVSQSPSNKVTEKGKDVELRCDPISGHTALYWYRQSLGQGLEFLIYFQGNSAPDKSGLPSDRFSAERTGGSVSTLTIQRTQQEDSAVYLCASSSRTGGEEKLFFGSGTQLSVL.

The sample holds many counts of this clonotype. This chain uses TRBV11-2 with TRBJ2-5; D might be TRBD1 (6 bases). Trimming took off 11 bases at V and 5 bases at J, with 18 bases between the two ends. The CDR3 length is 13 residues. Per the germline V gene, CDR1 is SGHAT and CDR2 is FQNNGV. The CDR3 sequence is CAGSTGSRETQYF. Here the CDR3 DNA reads TGTGCCGGGTCGACAGGCTCCAGGGAGACCCAGTACTTC. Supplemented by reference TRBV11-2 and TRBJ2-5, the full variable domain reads EAGVAQSPRYKIIEKRQSVAFWCNPISGHATLYWYQQILGQGPKLLIQFQNNGVVDDSQLPKDRFSAERLKGVDSTLKIQPAKLEDSAVYLCAGSTGSRETQYFGPGTRLLVL.